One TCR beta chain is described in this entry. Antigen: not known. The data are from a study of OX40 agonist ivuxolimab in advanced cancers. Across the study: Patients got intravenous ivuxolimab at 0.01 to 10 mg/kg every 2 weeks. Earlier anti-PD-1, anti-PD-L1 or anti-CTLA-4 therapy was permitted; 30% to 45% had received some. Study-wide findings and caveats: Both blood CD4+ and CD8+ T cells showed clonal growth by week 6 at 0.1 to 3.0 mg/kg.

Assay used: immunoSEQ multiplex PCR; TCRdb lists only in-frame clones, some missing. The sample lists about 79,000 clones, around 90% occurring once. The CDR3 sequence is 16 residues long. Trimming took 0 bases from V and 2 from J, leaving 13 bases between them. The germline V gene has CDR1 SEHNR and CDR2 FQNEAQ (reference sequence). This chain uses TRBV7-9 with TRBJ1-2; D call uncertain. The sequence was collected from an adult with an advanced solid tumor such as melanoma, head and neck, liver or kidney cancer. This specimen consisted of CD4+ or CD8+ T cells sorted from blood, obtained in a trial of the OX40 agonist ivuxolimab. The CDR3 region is CASSLALSPRNYGYTF. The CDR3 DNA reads TGTGCCAGCAGCTTAGCGCTCAGTCCCAGAAACTATGGCTACACCTTC.